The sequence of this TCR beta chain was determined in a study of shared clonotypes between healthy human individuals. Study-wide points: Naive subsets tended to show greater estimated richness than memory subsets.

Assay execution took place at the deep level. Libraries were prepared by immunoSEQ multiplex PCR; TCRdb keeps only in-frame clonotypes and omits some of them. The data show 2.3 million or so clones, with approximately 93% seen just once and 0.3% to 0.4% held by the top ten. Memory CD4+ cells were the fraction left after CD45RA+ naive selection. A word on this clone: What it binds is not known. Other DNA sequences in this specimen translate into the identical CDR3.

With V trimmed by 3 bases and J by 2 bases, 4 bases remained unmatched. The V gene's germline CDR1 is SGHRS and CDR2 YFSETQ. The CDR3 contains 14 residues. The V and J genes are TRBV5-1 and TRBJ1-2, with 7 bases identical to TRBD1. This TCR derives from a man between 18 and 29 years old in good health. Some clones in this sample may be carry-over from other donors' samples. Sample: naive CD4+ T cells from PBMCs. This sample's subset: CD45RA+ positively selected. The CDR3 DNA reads TGCGCCAGCAGCTGGGGACAGACGAACTATGGCTACACCTTC. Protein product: CASSWGQTNYGYTF.